The 16 T cell receptor beta chains reported below all come from one sample, sequenced in a study of shared clonotypes between healthy human individuals. Produced via immunoSEQ multiplex PCR; TCRdb's table is partial and in-frame only. The sample contains roughly 2 million clones, 85% to 95% of which appear only once. Sequences were obtained from naive CD4+ T cells sorted from blood. Subset defined: CD45RA+ positively selected. The receptors stem from a man aged 18 to 30 in good health.

The chain carries TRBV5-1 and TRBJ1-5; 10 bases match TRBD1. The CDR3 runs 15 residues. The ends lost 4 bases at V and 8 bases at J; junction bases unmatched: 9. Germline-derived CDR1 and CDR2 are SGHRS and YFSETQ. CDR3 sequence reads: CASSALGTGAEPQHF. The CDR3 bases are TGCGCCAGCAGCGCCTTAGGGACAGGGGCAGAGCCCCAGCATTTT.

This rearrangement joins TRBV5-8 to TRBJ1-5; D is undetermined. V lost 2 bases and J lost 6, with 6 bases in between. Germline assignment: CDR1 SGHTS and CDR2 YDEGEE. The CDR3 has 12 amino acids. The CDR3 sequence is CASSLFSQPQHF. DNA of the CDR3: TGTGCCAGCAGCTTATTTAGTCAGCCCCAGCATTTT. The full variable domain, its missing parts supplied by reference TRBV5-8 and TRBJ1-5, is EAGVTQSPTHLIKTRGQQATLRCSPISGHTSVYWYQQALGLGLQFLLWYDEGEERNRGNFPPRFSGRQFPNYSSELNVNALELEDSALYLCASSLFSQPQHFGDGTRLSIL.

The rearrangement links TRBV19 to TRBJ1-1; no clear D. Trimming left V 6 bases short and J 4 bases short, with 12 bases between. CDR3 size: 13 residues. Germline CDR1 is LNHDA and CDR2 is SQIVND (reference sequence). The CDR3 DNA reads as TGTGCCAGTAGCAAGGCCTGGGGCACTGAAGCTTTCTTT. It yields the protein CASSKAWGTEAFF.

The rearrangement joins TRBV5-4 to TRBJ2-5; 7 bases line up with TRBD2. This CDR3 is built from 17 residues. Trimming at V came to 4 bases and at J to 5 bases, leaving 17 bases not matched to a gene. Germline values: CDR1 SGHNT, CDR2 YYREEE (reference sequence). The CDR3 coding sequence is TGTGCCAGCAGCCCCCGGGGTAGCGGACTAGGAGGGGAGACCCAGTACTTC. It translates to CASSPRGSGLGGETQYF.

The chain couples TRBV10-2 to TRBJ1-5; unclear D gene. V lost 7 bases and J 2 bases, leaving 12 bases between the germline ends. The CDR3 length is 14 residues. Germline loops: CDR1 WSHSY, CDR2 SAAADI. The CDR3 DNA sequence: TGCGCCAGCACTGATAACGGGGGCAATCAGCCCCAGCATTTT. It specifies CASTDNGGNQPQHF.

This clone has just one count. CDR3 nucleotide sequence: TGTGCCAGCAGTTTATCCTTTCGGCAGGGCCACGAGCAGTACTTC. Its protein is CASSLSFRQGHEQYF. The rearrangement joins TRBV28 to TRBJ2-7; tentative D call: TRBD1 (5 bases). Germline-derived CDR1 and CDR2 are MDHEN and SYDVKM. V was clipped by 1 base and J by 5 bases, with 15 bases between them. The CDR3 consists of 15 residues.

V usage is TRBV29-1 and J usage is TRBJ2-3, with D unresolved. Germline V gene lookup returns CDR1 SQVTM and CDR2 ANQGSEA. The CDR3 extends over 12 amino acids. V lost 4 bases and J lost 4, with 9 bases in between. The chain's CDR3 is CSVVGSADTQYF. The CDR3 nucleotides are TGCAGCGTTGTCGGTAGTGCAGATACGCAGTATTTT.

The V and J genes are TRBV2 and TRBJ1-5; D is uncertain. The CDR3 runs 15 residues. The germline CDR1 and CDR2 sequences are SNHLY and FYNNEI. V lost 7 bases, J lost 1 base, and 14 bases lay in between. The CDR3 DNA reads TGTGCCAGCACCGGAGAACAGTCGAGCAATCAGCCCCAGCATTTT. Amino acid sequence: CASTGEQSSNQPQHF.

This clone was observed once. The gene calls are TRBV6-1 and TRBJ1-1; the match to TRBD1 covers 9 bases. Germline CDR1 MNHNS, CDR2 SASEGT. V gave up 0 bases and J gave up 11 bases; unmatched junction bases: 4. The CDR3 consists of 13 residues. CDR3 nucleotide sequence: TGTGCCAGCAGTGAAGCAAGGACAGGGGCCGCTTTCTTT. It encodes CASSEARTGAAFF.

The chain recombines TRBV7-2 with TRBJ1-4, with D unresolved. V was pared by 7 bases and J by 7 bases, with 19 bases between. This CDR3 has 15 amino acids. CDR1 SGHTA and CDR2 FQGNSA come from the germline V gene. CDR3 coding DNA: TGTGCCAGCAAGCTTAGCACAGTGCTCGTTGAAAAACTGTTTTTT. This translates into CASKLSTVLVEKLFF.

The rearrangement joins TRBV5-4 to TRBJ2-7; D possibly corresponds to TRBD2 (6 bases). The CDR3 is 15 amino acids. In germline, CDR1 is SGHNT, CDR2 YYREEE (reference sequence). The V end lost 4 bases, the J end lost 0 bases, and 14 bases lay between the germline ends. CDR3 loop: CASSVPGRSSYEQYF. The CDR3 region has the DNA TGTGCCAGCAGCGTACCAGGGAGGAGCTCCTACGAGCAGTACTTC.

V is TRBV4-1 and J is TRBJ2-7; D possibly corresponds to TRBD2 (5 bases). CDR3 size: 14 residues. The V end was cut by 0 bases, the J end by 2 bases, with 8 bases between. Germline values: CDR1 MGHRA, CDR2 YSYEKL. This CDR3 reads CASSQDRGAYEQYF. The CDR3 DNA reads as TGCGCCAGCAGCCAAGATCGGGGTGCCTACGAGCAGTACTTC.

The genes are TRBV28 and TRBJ2-7; D not certain. V was pared by 2 bases and J by 5 bases, with 10 bases between. The CDR3 spans 13 residues. The V gene's germline CDR1 is MDHEN and CDR2 SYDVKM. The CDR3 DNA follows: TGTGCCAGCAGTTTAAGCCGTCGGGACGAGCAGTACTTC. It encodes CASSLSRRDEQYF.

This clone was counted at least ten times. The genes are TRBV30 and TRBJ1-1; no clear D. CDR3 size: 16 residues. V was shortened by 3 bases and J by 0 bases, with 17 bases between the two germline ends. CDR1 and CDR2 (germline): GTSNPN, SVGIG (reference sequence). In nucleotides, the CDR3 is TGTGCCTGGAGACCAACGGCCCCGGCGATGAACACTGAAGCTTTCTTT. Amino acid sequence: CAWRPTAPAMNTEAFF. The full variable domain, completed using reference TRBV30 and TRBJ1-1, is SQTIHQWPATLVQPVGSPLSLECTVEGTSNPNLYWYRQAAGRGLQLLFYSVGIGQISSEVPQNLSASRPQDRQFILSSKKLLLSDSGFYLCAWRPTAPAMNTEAFFGQGTRLTVV.

The chain combines TRBV5-1 with TRBJ1-1; 7 bases are a match to TRBD1. Germline V gene data show CDR1 as SGHRS and CDR2 as YFSETQ. CDR3 length: 14 amino acids. After removal of 5 bases from V and 3 bases from J, the junction contained 7 bases not matched to a gene. CDR3 nucleotide sequence: TGCGCCAGCAGTTCGACAGGGCGTGACACTGAAGCTTTCTTT. It yields the protein CASSSTGRDTEAFF. The full variable domain, with the rest looked up from reference TRBV5-1 and TRBJ1-1, is KAGVTQTPRYLIKTRGQQVTLSCSPISGHRSVSWYQQTPGQGLQFLFEYFSETQRNKGNFPGRFSGRQFSNSRSEMNVSTLELGDSALYLCASSSTGRDTEAFFGQGTRLTVV.

This chain joins TRBV6-6 and TRBJ2-1; D is perhaps TRBD2 (6 bases). The length of the CDR3 is 16 residues. Germline CDR1 is MNHNY and CDR2 is SVGAGI (reference sequence). Trimming removed 0 bases at V and 7 bases at J, with 16 bases between. For the CDR3, the DNA is TGTGCCAGCAGTTACTCGTCAGGAGGGGTTACAAATGAGCAGTTCTTC. It codes for CASSYSSGGVTNEQFF.